The entry that follows covers one TCR beta chain sequence. Antigen specificity is unknown. This entry belongs to a study of beta chain features in type 1 diabetes. Study-level background: Across the samples, roughly 98,000,000 sorted cells were examined in total.

Study-wide findings and caveats: The study found fewer insertions and more deletions at VDJ junctions in type 1 diabetes patients. The question of HLA type influencing TCRB rearrangement was one that remained unresolved here.

What was sequenced were expressed TCRB transcripts, since all of the isolated RNA had been reverse transcribed. This table comes from immunoSEQ multiplex PCR, and its TCRdb copy is limited to in-frame clones, with some not included. The repertoire holds 350,000 to 450,000 clones, with roughly 16% as singletons. CD4+ naive, central memory, regulatory and stem cell-like memory subsets were isolated by sorting on CD45RO/CCR7/CD25/CD127/CD95/CD27. CDR1 GTSNPN and CDR2 SVGIG come from the germline V gene (reference sequence). V trimming: 3 bases; J trimming: 6 bases; junction bases outside the gene matches: 9. The CDR3 runs 15 residues.

The rearrangement uses TRBV30 and TRBJ2-3; TRBD2 agrees at 10 bases. Material for sequencing was naive CD4+ T cells from blood. The receptor was isolated from a young woman in good health. CDR3 nucleotide sequence: TGTGCCTGGAGCGCCACTAGCGGGGCCCGGGATACGCAGTATTTT. This gives the protein CAWSATSGARDTQYF.